This TCR beta chain was sequenced for a study of PD-1 blockade in classical Hodgkin lymphoma. In the study overall: Patients were given intravenous nivolumab, 3 mg/kg, every 2 weeks. Study-wide results and limits: Relapsed/refractory patients reportedly had lower baseline diversity than newly diagnosed patients.

As regards this clone: What it recognizes is unknown.

Time point noted: cycle 4 day 1 (C4D1), after less than 7 weeks of nivolumab. All the patients suffered relapse after autologous stem cell transplantation, and brentuximab vedotin exposure differed. The CDR3 is 20 residues long. Per the germline V gene, CDR1 is SGDLS and CDR2 is YYNGEE. The V end lost 4 bases, the J end lost 8 bases, and 34 bases lay between the germline ends. TCRdb keeps only in-frame clones here, not all; method: immunoSEQ multiplex PCR. The sample has roughly 86,000 clones, about 83% seen once. Specimen: peripheral blood mononuclear cells (PBMCs), collected before the fourth cycle of nivolumab. The chain uses TRBV9 and TRBJ2-1; D tentatively fits TRBD1 or TRBD2 (7 bases each). The clonotype comes from a human donor with classical Hodgkin lymphoma. The CDR3 sequence is CASSPPPGGMSAGEVYEQFF. The CDR3 bases are TGTGCCAGCAGCCCCCCTCCAGGGGGGATGTCGGCGGGAGAGGTATATGAGCAGTTCTTC.